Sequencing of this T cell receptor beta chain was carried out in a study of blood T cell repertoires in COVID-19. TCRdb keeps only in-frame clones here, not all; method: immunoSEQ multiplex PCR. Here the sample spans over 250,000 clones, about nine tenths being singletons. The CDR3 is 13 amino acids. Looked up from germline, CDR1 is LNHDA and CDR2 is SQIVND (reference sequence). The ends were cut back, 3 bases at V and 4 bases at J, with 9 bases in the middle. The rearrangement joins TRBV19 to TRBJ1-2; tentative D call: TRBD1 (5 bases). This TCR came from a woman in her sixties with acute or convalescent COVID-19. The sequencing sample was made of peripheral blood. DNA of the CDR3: TGTGCCAGTAGTATCCCACAGGCCTATGGCTACACCTTC. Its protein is CASSIPQAYGYTF.